Listed below are T cell receptor beta chains from one sample, sequenced in a study of blood T cell repertoires in COVID-19. Profiled with immunoSEQ multiplex PCR; TCRdb holds only in-frame clones, not every one. Of about 200,000 clones in the sample, 89% were seen once. Material: PBMCs or T cells enriched from blood (not recorded which). These receptors came from a woman aged 35 to 49 with acute COVID-19. CDR3s include the opening cysteine and the closing phenylalanine or tryptophan. Fields, in order: J gene, D gene, V gene, CDR3 protein. The D gene is left open where the match is weak.

j_call: TRBJ1-4; d_call: TRBD1; v_call: TRBV5-8; cdr3_aa: CASSSTGVDEKLFF
j_call: TRBJ2-1; d_call: -; v_call: TRBV19; cdr3_aa: CASSISGPHNEQFF
j_call: TRBJ2-1; d_call: TRBD2; v_call: TRBV6-1; cdr3_aa: CASSAGLAGKKSNEQFF
j_call: TRBJ1-6; d_call: -; v_call: TRBV4-1; cdr3_aa: CASSRLITRDSPLHF
j_call: TRBJ1-1; d_call: -; v_call: TRBV28; cdr3_aa: CASSLKTGLGNTEAFF
j_call: TRBJ2-3; d_call: TRBD1; v_call: TRBV5-1; cdr3_aa: CASSAEPGQPTPSTDTQYF
j_call: TRBJ2-7; d_call: TRBD1; v_call: TRBV5-6; cdr3_aa: CASSSTPGQGYEQYF
j_call: TRBJ1-5; d_call: -; v_call: TRBV2; cdr3_aa: CASSDEAGPYQPQHF
j_call: TRBJ2-1; d_call: TRBD2; v_call: TRBV28; cdr3_aa: CASSAPAGGHNEQFF
j_call: TRBJ1-6; d_call: TRBD1; v_call: TRBV2; cdr3_aa: CASTLTGFYNSPLHF
j_call: TRBJ1-2; d_call: -; v_call: TRBV30; cdr3_aa: CAWGLGRGYTF
j_call: TRBJ2-1; d_call: TRBD2; v_call: TRBV7-2; cdr3_aa: CASSAGLAGGDNEQFF
j_call: TRBJ2-3; d_call: -; v_call: TRBV19; cdr3_aa: CASSIEWRGRAEPDTQYF
j_call: TRBJ2-7; d_call: TRBD1; v_call: TRBV4-1; cdr3_aa: CASSPGQGPSYEQYF
j_call: TRBJ1-1; d_call: -; v_call: TRBV4-1; cdr3_aa: CASSQEPGGNTEAFF
j_call: TRBJ2-1; d_call: -; v_call: TRBV9; cdr3_aa: CASSPNMGRANEQFF
j_call: TRBJ2-2; d_call: -; v_call: TRBV3-1/TRBV3-2; cdr3_aa: CASSPGTTGELFF
j_call: TRBJ2-1; d_call: TRBD2; v_call: TRBV3-1/TRBV3-2; cdr3_aa: CASSQLAGDNEQFF
j_call: TRBJ2-3; d_call: -; v_call: TRBV18; cdr3_aa: CASSPGAPTADTQYF
j_call: TRBJ1-2; d_call: -; v_call: TRBV7-8; cdr3_aa: CASSLKQVTAYGYTF
j_call: TRBJ1-5; d_call: -; v_call: TRBV30; cdr3_aa: CAWQAGEHNQPQHF
j_call: TRBJ2-5; d_call: TRBD2; v_call: TRBV11-2; cdr3_aa: CASSFAGGLETQYF
j_call: TRBJ2-1; d_call: TRBD2; v_call: TRBV5-1; cdr3_aa: CASSLSGLAGGEQFF
j_call: TRBJ2-5; d_call: TRBD2; v_call: TRBV3-1/TRBV3-2; cdr3_aa: CASSLIQTSGGLQETQYF